This T cell receptor beta chain was sequenced during a study of shared clonotypes between healthy human individuals. Across the whole study: Plates per donor: three CD4 naive, three CD4 memory, two CD8 naive, one CD8 memory. Findings and limits, study-wide: Few donors restricted represented genetic and exposure-history diversity.

The investigators split CD4+ cells into a CD45RA+ naive subset and a CD45RA-negative memory subset. Trimming shortened V by 3 bases and J by 8 bases, and 13 bases separated the two germline ends. Germline CDR1 reads MGHDK; CDR2 reads SYGVNS. The CDR3 consists of 13 residues. Turning to this clone: Its antigen is currently unknown.

Some clones are missing from TCRdb's copy, which holds only in-frame ones; the method was immunoSEQ multiplex PCR. The sample lists more than 1 million clones; 75% to 80% were seen once. The sequence was obtained from a man aged 18-30 years in good health. Some clones in this sample may be carry-over from other donors' samples. The specimen sequenced was memory CD4+ T cells from PBMCs. The subset here: CD45RA-negative fraction. The chain recombines TRBV25-1 with TRBJ1-2; D is possibly TRBD1 (5 bases). The CDR3 region has the DNA TGTGCCAGCAGTGAGGTGGTCGGGGGGGGCTACACCTTC. It encodes CASSEVVGGGYTF.